Given below is one TCR beta chain in context. The target antigen is unknown. Deletions cut 8 bases from V and 3 bases from J, with 13 bases between. This CDR3 spans 13 amino acids. Germline lookup yields CDR1 MDHEN and CDR2 SYDVKM. The method was immunoSEQ multiplex PCR; TCRdb's version includes in-frame clones alone and lacks a portion of them. The sample consists of around 25,000 clones, more than 60% of them appearing once. This sample is drawn from a study of CD4 T cells in relation to SARS-CoV-2 and coronaviruses. Before the COVID-19 pandemic, during about 2011-2019, CD4+ T cells were taken from unexposed donors. The cells were cultured for about ten days before CD4+ T cells were isolated. Testing used SARS-CoV-2 S/N and four cold-coronavirus spikes on unexposed-donor CD4+ T cells, cells permitting. Cultures held some 1.8 million PBMCs per well with around 9.4 IU/ml IL-2. On days 3 and 7, cultures got half fresh IL-2 medium.

The source material was CD4+ T cells from PBMCs, cultured in vitro. This chain connects TRBV28 to TRBJ1-1; D possibly corresponds to TRBD1 (5 bases). The receptor's source is a human donor in good health. The DNA for the CDR3 is TGTGCCAGCGGGCCGGGGGGTTACACTGAAGCTTTCTTT. The encoded protein is CASGPGGYTEAFF.